The TCR beta chain described here comes from a study of blood T cell repertoires in COVID-19. Across the whole study: From the United States, Italy and Spain came samples of acute and convalescent COVID-19. PBMCs, B-cell-depleted T cells, or T cells were the source of the cDNA or gDNA that made up the material.

The data were produced by immunoSEQ multiplex PCR, yet TCRdb's version contains in-frame clones alone and is incomplete. The data show 200,000 to 250,000 clones, roughly 84% seen once. The clonotype was recovered from a woman aged 55-75 years who had recovered from COVID-19. What was sequenced was peripheral blood.

Here the CDR3 reads CASSPYRVPYNSPLHF. CDR3 DNA sequence: TGTGCCAGCAGCCCCTACAGGGTACCCTATAATTCACCCCTCCACTTT. The chain carries TRBV7-2 and TRBJ1-6, with a possible D match to TRBD1 (6 bases). The V and J ends lost 5 bases and 2 bases respectively, with 13 bases between them. The CDR3 contains 16 residues. Germline values: CDR1 SGHTA, CDR2 FQGNSA. Filled out from reference TRBV7-2 and TRBJ1-6, the complete variable domain reads GAGVSQSPSNKVTEKGKDVELRCDPISGHTALYWYRQSLGQGLEFLIYFQGNSAPDKSGLPSDRFSAERTGGSVSTLTIQRTQQEDSAVYLCASSPYRVPYNSPLHFGNGTRLTVT.